This entry concerns a single T cell receptor (beta chain). Antigen unknown. The data stem from a study of lymphopenia after photon versus proton radiotherapy. Whole-study results and caveats: Oligoclonal CD8+ Temra expansion after nadir drove photon patients' diversity drop. Relative stability marked proton patients; photon patients lost diversity and naive cells.

Assay used: immunoSEQ multiplex PCR; TCRdb lists only in-frame clones, some missing. This table has roughly 63,000 clones, 70% to 85% appearing once. Here the sequenced sample was peripheral blood, taken from a patient treated with proton-based radiotherapy. This clonotype was sampled from a man aged 60-69 years with pancreatic cancer.

The DNA for the CDR3 is TGTGCCAGCAGGTGGGATGGGGGTAACACCGGGGAGCTGTTTTTT. Residues: CASRWDGGNTGELFF. The J gene is TRBJ2-2, the V gene TRBV28, with D possibly being TRBD1 or TRBD2 (5 bases each). The ends were cut back, 6 bases at V and 2 bases at J, with 13 bases in the middle. Germline lookup yields CDR1 MDHEN and CDR2 SYDVKM. This CDR3 comprises 15 residues.